Listed below are T cell receptor beta chains from one sample, sequenced in a study of beta chain features in type 1 diabetes. Sequencing used immunoSEQ multiplex PCR; TCRdb keeps in-frame clones, though not all of them. This table holds just over 25,000 clones, 40% to 60% found once. The sequencing input was stem cell memory CD4+ T cells from blood. The receptor source for this set is a man aged 25 to 40 with type 1 diabetes. The CDR3 runs from the conserved cysteine through the conserved F or W. Each record gives: clone size, J gene, V gene, D gene, CDR3 DNA, CDR3 protein. A D gene is named only where the DNA matches it firmly. The size of a clone is reported for some rows only, either as once, few or many, or as a class for expanded clones.

few,TRBJ1-2,TRBV29-1,-,TGCAGCGGCGGGACGGACTATGGCTACACCTTC,CSGGTDYGYTF
-,TRBJ2-3,TRBV6-6,-,TGTGCCAGCAGTTACGGGGCAGGAGTCACAGATACGCAGTATTTT,CASSYGAGVTDTQYF
-,TRBJ2-6,TRBV15,-,TGTGCCACCGGTTTGCGCTCTGGGGCCAACGTCCTGACTTTC,CATGLRSGANVLTF
once,TRBJ1-2,TRBV28,TRBD1,TGTGCCAGCAATCCCGCGGACAGGGCGCATGGCTACACCTTC,CASNPADRAHGYTF
few,TRBJ2-5,TRBV5-6,TRBD2,TGTGCCAGCAGCTTGGCGTTACTAGCGGGCCGGTCTAAGACCCAGTACTTC,CASSLALLAGRSKTQYF
-,TRBJ2-5,TRBV6-5,TRBD1,TGTGCCAGCAGTTACTCGCAGGGGGCTAAGACCCAGTACTTC,CASSYSQGAKTQYF
-,TRBJ1-2,TRBV2,-,TGTGCCAGCAGTGAAATTCAGGGCTATGGCTACACCTTC,CASSEIQGYGYTF
-,TRBJ2-3,TRBV7-9,TRBD2,TGTGCGTCGGCGGCTAGCGGGGGAACAGATACGCAGTATTTT,CASAASGGTDTQYF
-,TRBJ1-2,TRBV5-4,-,TGTGCCAGCAGCTTGGAAGGAGGGCACTATGGCTACACCTTC,CASSLEGGHYGYTF
-,TRBJ1-1,TRBV5-4,-,TGTGCCAGCAGCTTTAGGGGAATGAACACTGAAGCTTTCTTT,CASSFRGMNTEAFF
-,TRBJ1-2,TRBV7-2,-,TGTGCCAGCACCCGAGCGGGGATTAACTATGGCTACACCTTC,CASTRAGINYGYTF